This T cell receptor beta chain emerged from a study of T cells of healthy individuals. CDR3 length equals 16 residues. The germline CDR1 and CDR2 sequences are LGHNA and YSLEER. A note on this clonotype: A much larger clone differs from this one at a single base, so this may be a read error.

Each CDR3 protein is one row after TCRdb ran MiXCR on the 5' RACE reads. The sample comprises roughly 87,000 distinct CDR3 sequences, approximately 15% of which are singletons, and 6.2% rests with the top ten. This rearrangement joins TRBV4-3 to TRBJ2-6; D remains ambiguous. The TCR comes from a human donor in good health. The CDR3, as DNA: TGCACCAGCAGCCAAGAGGTAGCCTCTGGGGCCAACGTCCTGACTTTC. Translating it yields CTSSQEVASGANVLTF.